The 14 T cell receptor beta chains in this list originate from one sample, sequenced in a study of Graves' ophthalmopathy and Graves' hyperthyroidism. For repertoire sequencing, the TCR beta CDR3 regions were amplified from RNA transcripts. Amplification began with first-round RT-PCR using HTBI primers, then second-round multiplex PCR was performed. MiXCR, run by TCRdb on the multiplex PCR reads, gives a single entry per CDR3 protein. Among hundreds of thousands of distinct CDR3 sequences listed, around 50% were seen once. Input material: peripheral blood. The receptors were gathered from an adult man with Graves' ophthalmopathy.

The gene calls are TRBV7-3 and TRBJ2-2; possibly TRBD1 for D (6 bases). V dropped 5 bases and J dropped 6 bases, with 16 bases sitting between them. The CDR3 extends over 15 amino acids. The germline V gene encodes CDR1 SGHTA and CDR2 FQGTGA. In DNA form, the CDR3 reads TGTGCCAGCAGCCTTAGAGGGGGACGACCCGGGGAGCTGTTTTTT. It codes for CASSLRGGRPGELFF.

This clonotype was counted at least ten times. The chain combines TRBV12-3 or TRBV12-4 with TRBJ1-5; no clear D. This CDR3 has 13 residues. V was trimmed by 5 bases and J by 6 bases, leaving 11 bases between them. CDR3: CASSPSRAQPQHF. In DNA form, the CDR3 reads TGTGCCAGCAGTCCCTCGAGGGCTCAGCCCCAGCATTTT.

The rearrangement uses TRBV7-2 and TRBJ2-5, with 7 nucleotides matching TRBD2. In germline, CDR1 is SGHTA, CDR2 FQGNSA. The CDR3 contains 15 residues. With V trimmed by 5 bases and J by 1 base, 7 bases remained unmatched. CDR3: CASSLSGASQETQYF. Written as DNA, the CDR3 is TGTGCCAGCAGCCTGAGCGGGGCCTCCCAAGAGACCCAGTACTTC.

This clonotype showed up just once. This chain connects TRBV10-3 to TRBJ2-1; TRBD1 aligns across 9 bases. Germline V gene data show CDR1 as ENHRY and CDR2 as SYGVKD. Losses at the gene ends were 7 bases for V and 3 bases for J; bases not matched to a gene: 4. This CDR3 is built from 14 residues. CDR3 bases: TGTGCCATCACTCCGGGACAGGGCTACAATGAGCAGTTCTTC. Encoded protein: CAITPGQGYNEQFF.

The CDR3 loop is CASPKYTRLGGYTF. The CDR3 DNA reads TGTGCCAGCCCAAAATACACCCGCCTGGGGGGCTACACCTTC. The genes are TRBV25-1 and TRBJ1-2; D call uncertain. The CDR3 consists of 14 residues. With 8 bases removed from V and 8 bases from J, the gap between germline ends came to 21 bases. CDR1 is MGHDK and CDR2 is SYGVNS in the germline V gene.

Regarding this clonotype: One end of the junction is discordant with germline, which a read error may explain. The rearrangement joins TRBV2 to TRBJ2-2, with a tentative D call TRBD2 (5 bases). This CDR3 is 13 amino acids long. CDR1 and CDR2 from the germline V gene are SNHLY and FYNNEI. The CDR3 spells CASSGGSTGELSW. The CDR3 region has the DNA TGTGCCAGCAGTGGTGGCAGCACCGGGGAGCTGTCTTGG.

This CDR3 is CASSVSATNEKLFF. The CDR3 DNA is TGTGCCAGCAGCGTAAGTGCAACTAATGAAAAACTGTTTTTT. The rearrangement uses TRBV9 and TRBJ1-4, with D unclear. The CDR3 runs 14 residues. Trimming shortened V by 1 base and J by 0 bases, and 4 bases separated the two germline ends. The V gene's germline CDR1 is SGDLS and CDR2 YYNGEE.

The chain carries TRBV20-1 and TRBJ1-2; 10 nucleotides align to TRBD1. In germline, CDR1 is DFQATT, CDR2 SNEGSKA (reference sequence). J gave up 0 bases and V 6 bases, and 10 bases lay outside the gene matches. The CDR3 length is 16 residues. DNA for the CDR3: TGCAGTGCCGCCCGGGACAGGGGCCCGTCTAACTATGGCTACACCTTC. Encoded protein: CSAARDRGPSNYGYTF.

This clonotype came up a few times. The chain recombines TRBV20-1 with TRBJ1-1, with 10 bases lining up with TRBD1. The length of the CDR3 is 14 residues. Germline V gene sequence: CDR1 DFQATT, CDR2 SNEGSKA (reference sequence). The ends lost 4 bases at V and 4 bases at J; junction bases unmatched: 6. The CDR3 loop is CSANKGTGVTEAFF. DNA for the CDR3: TGCAGTGCTAACAAGGGGACAGGGGTCACTGAAGCTTTCTTT.

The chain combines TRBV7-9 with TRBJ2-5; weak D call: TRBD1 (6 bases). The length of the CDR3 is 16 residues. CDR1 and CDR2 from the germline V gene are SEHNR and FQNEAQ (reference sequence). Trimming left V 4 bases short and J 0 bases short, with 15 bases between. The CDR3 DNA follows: TGTGCCAGCAGCTCTATCGGGCGGACAGACCAAGAGACCCAGTACTTC. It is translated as CASSSIGRTDQETQYF.

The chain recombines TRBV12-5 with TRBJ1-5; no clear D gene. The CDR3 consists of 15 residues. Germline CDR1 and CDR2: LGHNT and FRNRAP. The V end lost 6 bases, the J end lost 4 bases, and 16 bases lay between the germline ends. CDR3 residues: CASGLSLSRNQPQHF. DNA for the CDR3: TGTGCTAGTGGCTTGTCTTTATCCCGGAATCAGCCCCAGCATTTT.

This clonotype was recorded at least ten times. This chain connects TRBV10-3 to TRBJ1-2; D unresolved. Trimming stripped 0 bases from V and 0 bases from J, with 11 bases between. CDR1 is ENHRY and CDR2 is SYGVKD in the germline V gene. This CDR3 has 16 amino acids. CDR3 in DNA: TGTGCCATCAGTGAGTCGGCAGGCCGAGCTAACTATGGCTACACCTTC. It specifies CAISESAGRANYGYTF.

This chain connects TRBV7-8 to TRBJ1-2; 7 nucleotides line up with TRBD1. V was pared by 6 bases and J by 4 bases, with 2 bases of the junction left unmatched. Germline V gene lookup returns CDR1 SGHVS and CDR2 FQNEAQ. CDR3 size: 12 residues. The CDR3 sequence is CASRGGGYGYTF. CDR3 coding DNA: TGTGCCAGCAGAGGGGGCGGCTATGGCTACACCTTC.

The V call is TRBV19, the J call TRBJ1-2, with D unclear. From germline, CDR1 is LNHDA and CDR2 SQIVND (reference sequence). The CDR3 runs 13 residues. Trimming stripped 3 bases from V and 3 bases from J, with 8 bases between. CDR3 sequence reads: CASSIIRDYGYTF. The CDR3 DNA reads TGTGCCAGTAGTATTATCCGAGACTATGGCTACACCTTC. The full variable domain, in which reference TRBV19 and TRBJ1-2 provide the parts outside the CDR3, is DGGITQSPKYLFRKEGQNVTLSCEQNLNHDAMYWYRQDPGQGLRLIYYSQIVNDFQKGDIAEGYSVSREKKESFPLTVTSAQKNPTAFYLCASSIIRDYGYTFGSGTRLTVV.